This entry features one T cell receptor beta chain sequence. As yet, its antigen is unknown. Use of 60 Vbeta and 13 Jbeta primers characterized the PCR. Sequenced by immunoSEQ multiplex PCR; TCRdb stores in-frame clones only, minus some. The profile shows 79,000 or so clones, roughly 73% of them singletons. This CDR3 contains 16 residues. Germline CDR1 and CDR2: SGHNT and YENEEA. Trimming shortened V by 1 base and J by 0 bases, and 12 bases separated the two germline ends. The record originates from a study of cytomegalovirus exposure and HLA in healthy donors. Study in general: Among the 398 donors who were genotyped, approximately 76% fell in the genetic ancestry cluster that is associated with self-reported Caucasian donors.

Whole-study results and caveats: Rates of TCR association differed by HLA locus in a later analysis, with DRB1 highest and HLA-C lowest. Certain sequence variants were highly shared and formed a cluster, and this cluster was likely a sequencing artifact. Later genetic work tied a missense DCLRE1C variant to beta-chain V and J trimming.

This clonotype was sampled from a woman aged 35 to 49 in good health and CMV-seropositive. V is TRBV11-3 and J is TRBJ1-1, with D possibly matching TRBD1 (6 bases). Sequenced sample: PBMCs. The CDR3 reads CASSLGSGTLNTEAFF. The CDR3 region has the DNA TGTGCCAGCAGCTTAGGTTCGGGGACACTGAACACTGAAGCTTTCTTT.